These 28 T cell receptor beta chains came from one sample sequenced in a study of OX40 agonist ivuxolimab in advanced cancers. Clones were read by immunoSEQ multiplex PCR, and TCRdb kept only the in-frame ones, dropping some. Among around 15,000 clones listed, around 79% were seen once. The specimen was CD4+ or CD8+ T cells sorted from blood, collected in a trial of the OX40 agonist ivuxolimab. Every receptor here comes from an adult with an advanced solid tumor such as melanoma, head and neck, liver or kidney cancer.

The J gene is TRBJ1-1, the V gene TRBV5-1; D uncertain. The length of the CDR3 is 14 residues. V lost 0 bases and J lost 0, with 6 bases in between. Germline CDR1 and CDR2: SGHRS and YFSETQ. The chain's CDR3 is CASSLVQLNTEAFF. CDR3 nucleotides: TGCGCCAGCAGCTTGGTTCAGTTGAACACTGAAGCTTTCTTT.

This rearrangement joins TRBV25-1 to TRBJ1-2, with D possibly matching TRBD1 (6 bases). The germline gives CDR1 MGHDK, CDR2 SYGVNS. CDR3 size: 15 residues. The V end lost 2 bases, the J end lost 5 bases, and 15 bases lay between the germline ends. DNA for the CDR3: TGTGCCAGCAGTGAAAGGGCAGGGGACTCTTATGGCTACACCTTC. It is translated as CASSERAGDSYGYTF.

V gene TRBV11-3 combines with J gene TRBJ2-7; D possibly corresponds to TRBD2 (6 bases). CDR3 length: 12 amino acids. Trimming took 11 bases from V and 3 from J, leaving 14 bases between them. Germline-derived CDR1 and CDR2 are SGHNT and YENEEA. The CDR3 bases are TGTGCCCGAATCTGGGGGGACTACGAGCAGTACTTC. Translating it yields CARIWGDYEQYF.

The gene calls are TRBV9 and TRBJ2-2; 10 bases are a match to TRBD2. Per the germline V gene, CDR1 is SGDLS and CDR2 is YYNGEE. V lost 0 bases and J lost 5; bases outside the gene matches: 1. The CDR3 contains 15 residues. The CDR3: CASSVGTSGTGELFF. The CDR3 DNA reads TGTGCCAGCAGCGTAGGGACTAGCGGAACCGGGGAGCTGTTTTTT.

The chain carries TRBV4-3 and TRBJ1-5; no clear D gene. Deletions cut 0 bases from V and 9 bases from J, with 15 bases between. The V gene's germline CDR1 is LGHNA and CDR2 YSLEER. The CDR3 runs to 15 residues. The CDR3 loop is CASSQELVSLRPQHF. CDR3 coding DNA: TGCGCCAGCAGCCAAGAGCTGGTGTCTCTTAGGCCCCAGCATTTT.

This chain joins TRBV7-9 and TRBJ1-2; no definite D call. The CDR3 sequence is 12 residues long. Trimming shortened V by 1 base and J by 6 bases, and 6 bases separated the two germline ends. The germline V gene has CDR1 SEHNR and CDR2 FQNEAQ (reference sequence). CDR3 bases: TGTGCCAGCAGCTTAGGGGCTGATGGCTACACCTTC. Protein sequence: CASSLGADGYTF.

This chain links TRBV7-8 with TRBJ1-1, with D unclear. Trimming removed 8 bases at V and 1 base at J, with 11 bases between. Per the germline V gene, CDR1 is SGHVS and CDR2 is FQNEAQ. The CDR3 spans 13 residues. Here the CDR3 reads CASGLTPNTEAFF. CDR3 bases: TGTGCCAGCGGTCTGACCCCGAACACTGAAGCTTTCTTT.

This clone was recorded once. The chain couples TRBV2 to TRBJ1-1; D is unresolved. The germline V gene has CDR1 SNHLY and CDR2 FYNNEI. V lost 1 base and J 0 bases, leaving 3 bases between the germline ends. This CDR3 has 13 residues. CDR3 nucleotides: TGTGCCAGCAGTGAAGTATTGAACACTGAAGCTTTCTTT. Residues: CASSEVLNTEAFF. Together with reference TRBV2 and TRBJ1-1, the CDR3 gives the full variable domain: EPEVTQTPSHQVTQMGQEVILRCVPISNHLYFYWYRQILGQKVEFLVSFYNNEISEKSEIFDDQFSVERPDGSNFTLKIRSTKLEDSAMYFCASSEVLNTEAFFGQGTRLTVV.

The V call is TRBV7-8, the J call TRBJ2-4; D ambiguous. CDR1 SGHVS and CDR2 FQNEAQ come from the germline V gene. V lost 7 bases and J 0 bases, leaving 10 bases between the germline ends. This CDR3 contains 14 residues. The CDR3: CASNPGLAKNIQYF. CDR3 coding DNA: TGTGCCAGCAACCCCGGGCTAGCCAAAAACATTCAGTACTTC.

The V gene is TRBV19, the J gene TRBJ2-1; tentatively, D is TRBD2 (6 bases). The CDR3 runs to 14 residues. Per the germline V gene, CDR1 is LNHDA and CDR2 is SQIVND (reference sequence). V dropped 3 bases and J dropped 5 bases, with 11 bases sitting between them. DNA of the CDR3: TGTGCCAGTAGTATTTATGGGGGGAACAATGAGCAGTTCTTC. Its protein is CASSIYGGNNEQFF. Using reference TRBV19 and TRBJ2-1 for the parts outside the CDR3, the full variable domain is DGGITQSPKYLFRKEGQNVTLSCEQNLNHDAMYWYRQDPGQGLRLIYYSQIVNDFQKGDIAEGYSVSREKKESFPLTVTSAQKNPTAFYLCASSIYGGNNEQFFGPGTRLTVL.

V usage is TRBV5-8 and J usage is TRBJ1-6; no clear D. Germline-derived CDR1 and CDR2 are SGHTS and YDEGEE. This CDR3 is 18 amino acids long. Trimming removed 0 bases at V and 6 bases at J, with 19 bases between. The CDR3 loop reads CASSLAFGRTTINSPLHF. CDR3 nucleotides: TGTGCCAGCAGCTTGGCGTTTGGCAGGACCACGATTAATTCACCCCTCCACTTT.

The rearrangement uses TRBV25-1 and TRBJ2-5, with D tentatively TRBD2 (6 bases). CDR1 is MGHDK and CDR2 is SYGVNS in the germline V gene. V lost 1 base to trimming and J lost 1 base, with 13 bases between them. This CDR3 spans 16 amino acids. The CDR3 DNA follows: TGTGCCAGCAGTGAATGGGTGGGGGGATTCCAAGAGACCCAGTACTTC. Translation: CASSEWVGGFQETQYF.

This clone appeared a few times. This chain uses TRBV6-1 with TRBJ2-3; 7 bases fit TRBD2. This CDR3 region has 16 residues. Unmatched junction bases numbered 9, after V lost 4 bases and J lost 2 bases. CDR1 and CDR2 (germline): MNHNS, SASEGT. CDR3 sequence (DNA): TGTGCCAGCAGTGCCGGCGGCGGGGGAGCCACAGATACGCAGTATTTT. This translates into CASSAGGGGATDTQYF.

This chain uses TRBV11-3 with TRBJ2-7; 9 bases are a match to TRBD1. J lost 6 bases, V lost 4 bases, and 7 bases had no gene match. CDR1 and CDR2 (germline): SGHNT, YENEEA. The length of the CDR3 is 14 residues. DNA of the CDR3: TGTGCCAGCAGCTCCCGGGACAGGGTTTCCGAGCAGTACTTC. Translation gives CASSSRDRVSEQYF.

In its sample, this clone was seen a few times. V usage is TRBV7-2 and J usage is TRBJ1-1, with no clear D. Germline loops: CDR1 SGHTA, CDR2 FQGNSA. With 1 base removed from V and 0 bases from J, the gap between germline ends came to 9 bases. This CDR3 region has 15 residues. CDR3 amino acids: CASSLVPAMNTEAFF. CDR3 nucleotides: TGTGCCAGCAGCTTAGTACCAGCGATGAACACTGAAGCTTTCTTT.

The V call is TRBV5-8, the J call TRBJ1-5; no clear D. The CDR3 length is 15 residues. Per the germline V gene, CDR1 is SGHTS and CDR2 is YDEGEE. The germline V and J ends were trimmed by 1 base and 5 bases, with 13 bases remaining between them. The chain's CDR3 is CASSLIQTADQPQHF. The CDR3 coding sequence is TGTGCCAGCAGCTTGATACAGACCGCCGATCAGCCCCAGCATTTT.

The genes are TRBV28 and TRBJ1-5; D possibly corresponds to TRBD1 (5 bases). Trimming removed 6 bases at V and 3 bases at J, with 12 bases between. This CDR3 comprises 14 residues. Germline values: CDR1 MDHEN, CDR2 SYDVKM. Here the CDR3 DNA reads TGTGCCAGCAGCCCCGACAGTTACAATCAGCCCCAGCATTTT. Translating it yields CASSPDSYNQPQHF.

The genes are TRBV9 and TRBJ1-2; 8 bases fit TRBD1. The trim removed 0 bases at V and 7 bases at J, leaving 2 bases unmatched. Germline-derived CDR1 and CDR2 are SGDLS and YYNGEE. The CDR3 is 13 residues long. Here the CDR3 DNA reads TGTGCCAGCAGCGTAGGGACAGGGCTTGGCTACACCTTC. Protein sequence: CASSVGTGLGYTF.

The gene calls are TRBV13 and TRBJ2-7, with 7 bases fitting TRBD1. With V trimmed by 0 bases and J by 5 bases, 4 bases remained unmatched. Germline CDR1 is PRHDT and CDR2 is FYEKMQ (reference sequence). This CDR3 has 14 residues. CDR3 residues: CASSLGQGTNEQYF. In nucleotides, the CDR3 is TGTGCCAGCAGCTTAGGACAGGGGACCAACGAGCAGTACTTC.

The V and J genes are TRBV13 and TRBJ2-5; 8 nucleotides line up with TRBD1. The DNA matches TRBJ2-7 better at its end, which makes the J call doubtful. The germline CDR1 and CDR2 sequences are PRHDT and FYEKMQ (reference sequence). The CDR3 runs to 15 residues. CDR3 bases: TGTGCCAGCAGCTCGGCCGGGACAGGCTCCTACGAGCAGTACTTC. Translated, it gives CASSSAGTGSYEQYF.

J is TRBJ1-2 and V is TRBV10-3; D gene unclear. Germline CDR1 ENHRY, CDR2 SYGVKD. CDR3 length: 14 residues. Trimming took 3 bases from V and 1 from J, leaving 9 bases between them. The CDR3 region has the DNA TGTGCCATCAGTGAAAATCAGCTTAACTATGGCTACACCTTC. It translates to CAISENQLNYGYTF.

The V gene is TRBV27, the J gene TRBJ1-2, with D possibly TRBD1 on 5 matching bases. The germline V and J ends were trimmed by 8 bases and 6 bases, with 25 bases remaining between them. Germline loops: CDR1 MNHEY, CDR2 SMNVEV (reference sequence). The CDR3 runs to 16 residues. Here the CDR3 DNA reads TGTGCCAGCCCATTACCAAGCAGGGAGCGGCTGGATGGCTACACCTTC. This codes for CASPLPSRERLDGYTF.

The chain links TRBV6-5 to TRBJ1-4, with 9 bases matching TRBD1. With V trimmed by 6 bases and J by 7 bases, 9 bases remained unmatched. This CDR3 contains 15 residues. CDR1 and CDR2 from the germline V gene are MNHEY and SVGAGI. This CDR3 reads CASRATGGDFEKLFF. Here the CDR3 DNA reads TGTGCCAGCAGGGCCACAGGGGGCGATTTTGAAAAACTGTTTTTT.

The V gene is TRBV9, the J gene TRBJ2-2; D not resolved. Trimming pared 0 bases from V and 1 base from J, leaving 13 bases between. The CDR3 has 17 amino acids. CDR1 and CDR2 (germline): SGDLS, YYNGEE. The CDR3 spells CASSVARVGRNTGELFF. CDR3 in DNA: TGTGCCAGCAGCGTAGCTCGGGTCGGGCGGAACACCGGGGAGCTGTTTTTT.

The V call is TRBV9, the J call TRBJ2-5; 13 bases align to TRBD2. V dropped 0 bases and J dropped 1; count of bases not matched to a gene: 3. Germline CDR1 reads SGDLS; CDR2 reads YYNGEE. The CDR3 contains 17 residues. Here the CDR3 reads CASSVEGLAGVQETQYF. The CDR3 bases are TGTGCCAGCAGCGTAGAAGGACTAGCGGGGGTCCAAGAGACCCAGTACTTC.

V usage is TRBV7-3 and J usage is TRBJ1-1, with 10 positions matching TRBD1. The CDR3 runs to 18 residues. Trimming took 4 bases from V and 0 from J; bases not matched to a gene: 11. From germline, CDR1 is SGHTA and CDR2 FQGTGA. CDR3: CASSSTGTGENMNTEAFF. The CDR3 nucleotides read TGTGCCAGCAGCTCCACCGGGACAGGGGAAAACATGAACACTGAAGCTTTCTTT.

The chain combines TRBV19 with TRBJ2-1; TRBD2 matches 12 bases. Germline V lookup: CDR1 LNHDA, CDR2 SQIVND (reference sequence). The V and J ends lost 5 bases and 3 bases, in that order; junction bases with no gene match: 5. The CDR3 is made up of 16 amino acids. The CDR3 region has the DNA TGTGCCAGTAGTCCTTCTAGCGGGGGGGTCTACAATGAGCAGTTCTTC. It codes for CASSPSSGGVYNEQFF.

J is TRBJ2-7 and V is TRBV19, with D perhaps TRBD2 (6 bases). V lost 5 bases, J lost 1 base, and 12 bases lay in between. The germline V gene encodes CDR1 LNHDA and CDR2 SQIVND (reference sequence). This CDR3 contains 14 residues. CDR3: CASSGQGGSYEQYF. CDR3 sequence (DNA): TGTGCCAGTAGTGGGCAGGGAGGTTCCTACGAGCAGTACTTC. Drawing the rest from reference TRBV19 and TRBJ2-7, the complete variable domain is DGGITQSPKYLFRKEGQNVTLSCEQNLNHDAMYWYRQDPGQGLRLIYYSQIVNDFQKGDIAEGYSVSREKKESFPLTVTSAQKNPTAFYLCASSGQGGSYEQYFGPGTRLTVT.